This TCR beta chain emerged from a study of blood T cell repertoires in COVID-19. The table came from immunoSEQ multiplex PCR; TCRdb's copy has only in-frame clones and leaves some out. The table records 100,000 to 150,000 clones, more than 70% of them present only once. Per germline, CDR1 MNHEY and CDR2 SVGAGI. V was pared by 8 bases and J by 2 bases, with 18 bases between. This CDR3 is 15 amino acids long. The receptor was derived from a woman aged 60-70 years with acute or convalescent COVID-19. The specimen was peripheral blood. The genes are TRBV6-5 and TRBJ1-1, with D tentatively TRBD1 (6 bases). The CDR3 is CASARGWASNTEAFF. Here the CDR3 DNA reads TGTGCCAGCGCCAGGGGCTGGGCTAGTAACACTGAAGCTTTCTTT.